This T cell receptor beta chain was sequenced for a study of PD-1 blockade in classical Hodgkin lymphoma. Broader study findings: Whatever underlies the repertoire differences (possibly disease activity or prior therapy) remains undefined.

This table comes from immunoSEQ multiplex PCR, and its TCRdb copy is limited to in-frame clones, with some not included. The sample has some 70,000 clones; approximately 93% are singletons. In the case of this clone: Its antigen is as yet unknown.

Described time point: newly diagnosed, previously untreated cHL patient sample. Researchers used newly diagnosed, untreated classical Hodgkin lymphoma PBMCs for comparison. The CDR3 contains 15 residues. V lost 6 bases to trimming and J lost 4 bases; unmatched junction nucleotides: 8. Germline values: CDR1 MNHEY, CDR2 SMNVEV (reference sequence). The chain recombines TRBV27 with TRBJ2-7, with 11 positions matching TRBD2. This TCR was recovered from a human donor with classical Hodgkin lymphoma. Sequenced input: peripheral blood mononuclear cells (PBMCs). The CDR3 sequence: CASRISGRAGYEQYF. Written as DNA, the CDR3 is TGTGCCAGCAGGATTAGCGGGAGGGCCGGGTACGAGCAGTACTTC.